The clone carrying this T cell receptor beta chain was seen more than once but under ten times. Its antigen is undetermined. There were TCR beta CDR3 regions amplified from RNA transcripts. Primed by the HTBI set, a first-round RT-PCR was run on the TCR CDR3. A single record per CDR3 protein comes from TCRdb applying MiXCR to the multiplex PCR reads. The sample has some 300,000 distinct CDR3 sequences, roughly 15% seen once; the top ten hold around a third. Lactation, pregnancy, other autoimmune disease or uncontrolled infection excluded patients. The CDR3 runs 16 residues. The V end was cut by 7 bases, the J end by 1 base, with 17 bases between. Germline V CDR1 and CDR2: ENHRY, SYGVKD. This entry is derived from a study of T cells in Graves' hyperthyroidism and ophthalmopathy. Whole-study findings and limits: Ophthalmopathy could be told apart from stable hyperthyroidism with a 13 V-J model. The model anticipated ophthalmopathy a median around six months pre-onset.

The sequenced material came from blood. This sequence joins TRBV10-3 and TRBJ1-5; tentatively, D is TRBD1 (6 bases). The receptor's source is a man aged 25 to 40 with Graves' hyperthyroidism. The CDR3 protein is CAIMGAGAWSNQPQHF. In DNA form, the CDR3 reads TGTGCCATCATGGGTGCGGGGGCTTGGAGCAATCAGCCCCAGCATTTT.